What follows describes a single TCR beta chain. The antigen is undetermined. These data originate in a study of CXCR3-negative and CXCR3-positive naive CD8 T cells. Whole-study context: Sequencing gave about 150 million TRB reads overall, about 1.5 +/- 0.3 million per library.

Notes on the study in general: Much lower diversity was found in memory CD8+ cells, while both naive subsets had comparably high diversity. For the naive subsets, surface CD5 was similar, and TCR strength was inferred from TRB CDR3 properties.

Identification of naive CD8+ T cells rested on CD45RO-CCR7+CD27+CD95- status. UMI-labeled 5' RACE yielded the TRB cDNA libraries. TCRdb reprocessed the 5' RACE reads, keeping one entry per CDR3 protein, no DNA. This sample contains tens of thousands of distinct CDR3 sequences. This clonotype was sampled from a human donor in good health. Some clones in this sample may be carry-over from other donors' samples. The sample consisted of naive CXCR3- CD8+ T cells from blood. This sample's subset: CD45RO-CCR7+CD27+CD95- naive CD8+ T cells lacking CXCR3 (TNR3-).

The CDR3 protein is CSAPLRGTASHF. J is TRBJ1-5 and V is TRBV20-1; TCRdb outputs TRBD1, but without DNA this stays unchecked. The germline V gene encodes CDR1 DFQATT and CDR2 SNEGSKA (reference sequence). The CDR3 runs 12 residues.